This T cell receptor beta chain is drawn from a study of blood T cell repertoires in COVID-19. For the study at large: Samples came from the United States, Italy and Spain, spanning acute and convalescent COVID-19. PBMCs, B-cell-depleted T cells, or T cells provided the cDNA or gDNA that made up the material.

Losses at the gene ends were 1 base for V and 6 bases for J; bases not matched to a gene: 11. The germline CDR1 and CDR2 sequences are MNHEY and SMNVEV (reference sequence). The CDR3 has 17 residues. The assay was immunoSEQ multiplex PCR, and TCRdb's table has in-frame clones only and misses some. The sample records over 150,000 clones, 84% being singletons. The TCR originated in a man younger than 30 with active or convalescent COVID-19. V and J are TRBV27 and TRBJ2-3; the match to TRBD2 covers 9 bases. Input material: peripheral blood. CDR3 DNA sequence: TGTGCCAGCAGTTTATTGATTCGAGCGGGAGGCCCCGATACGCAGTATTTT. Residues: CASSLLIRAGGPDTQYF.